This is a list of T cell receptor beta chains from one sample in a study of blood T cell repertoires in COVID-19. The assay was immunoSEQ multiplex PCR, and TCRdb's table has in-frame clones only and misses some. The table shows 150,000 to 200,000 clones, with 70% to 90% occurring only once. The specimen was peripheral blood. Receptor source: a man aged 18 to 35 who had recovered from COVID-19. Both conserved end residues are trimmed from each CDR3. The order of the fields is CDR3 protein, CDR3 length, D gene, J gene, V gene. A D gene is named only where the DNA matches it firmly.

CDR3: ASSDLTSPSGGELF; length: 14; D: NA; J: TRBJ2-2; V: TRBV5-6
CDR3: ASSLGPGGIYEQY; length: 13; D: TRBD2; J: TRBJ2-7; V: TRBV5-1
CDR3: ASSYGASTLNTEAF; length: 14; D: NA; J: TRBJ1-1; V: TRBV6-6
CDR3: ASSFWRERENNEQF; length: 14; D: TRBD2; J: TRBJ2-1; V: TRBV11-2
CDR3: ATSDNGLAGRETQY; length: 14; D: TRBD2; J: TRBJ2-5; V: TRBV24-1
CDR3: ASSSQSGISYNEQF; length: 14; D: TRBD2; J: TRBJ2-1; V: TRBV9
CDR3: ASNRRGAPLH; length: 10; D: NA; J: TRBJ1-6; V: TRBV6-5
CDR3: ASSLAPTSYNEQF; length: 13; D: NA; J: TRBJ2-1; V: TRBV6-2/TRBV6-3
CDR3: ASSPPAGGPSYNEQF; length: 15; D: TRBD2; J: TRBJ2-1; V: TRBV5-1
CDR3: ASREALRPNDEQF; length: 13; D: NA; J: TRBJ2-1; V: TRBV19
CDR3: ASSVHGNSPLH; length: 11; D: NA; J: TRBJ1-6; V: TRBV10-1
CDR3: ASSLTRNNEQF; length: 11; D: NA; J: TRBJ2-1; V: TRBV4-3
CDR3: ASSYGDRGNSPLH; length: 13; D: TRBD1; J: TRBJ1-6; V: TRBV6-5
CDR3: ASSIDHTRQLYGYT; length: 14; D: NA; J: TRBJ1-2; V: TRBV19
CDR3: ASSGGSSYNEQF; length: 12; D: TRBD2; J: TRBJ2-1; V: TRBV6-5
CDR3: ASSGTGPRTQY; length: 11; D: TRBD1; J: TRBJ2-5; V: TRBV28
CDR3: ASSLVSGNEQF; length: 11; D: NA; J: TRBJ2-1; V: TRBV28
CDR3: ASSPSRGSREGAGSTDTQY; length: 19; D: TRBD2; J: TRBJ2-3; V: TRBV28
CDR3: ASSDRAEQY; length: 9; D: TRBD1; J: TRBJ2-7; V: TRBV19
CDR3: ASSTGVGSNQPQH; length: 13; D: NA; J: TRBJ1-5; V: TRBV7-8
CDR3: ASSPGDGANQPQH; length: 13; D: NA; J: TRBJ1-5; V: TRBV9
CDR3: ASSLTSGSGDTQY; length: 13; D: TRBD2; J: TRBJ2-3; V: TRBV7-8
CDR3: ASSSRQGVGYT; length: 11; D: TRBD1; J: TRBJ1-2; V: TRBV5-5
CDR3: ASSQDRGETQY; length: 11; D: NA; J: TRBJ2-5; V: TRBV3-1/TRBV3-2
CDR3: ASSFPNRGNQPQH; length: 13; D: TRBD1; J: TRBJ1-5; V: TRBV28
CDR3: ASSSSTGVGGYT; length: 12; D: TRBD1; J: TRBJ1-2; V: TRBV9
CDR3: ASSDGTTNEKLF; length: 12; D: NA; J: TRBJ1-4; V: TRBV10-1
CDR3: ASRPTGLIFYGYT; length: 13; D: NA; J: TRBJ1-2; V: TRBV11-3
CDR3: ASSQASGTYNEQF; length: 13; D: TRBD2; J: TRBJ2-1; V: TRBV4-2
CDR3: ASTGESGNTIY; length: 11; D: TRBD1; J: TRBJ1-3; V: TRBV30
CDR3: ASTRAIHQGADEAF; length: 14; D: TRBD1; J: TRBJ1-1; V: TRBV11-1
CDR3: ASRRVTKTEAF; length: 11; D: NA; J: TRBJ1-1; V: TRBV5-1
CDR3: ATSTPGTGDEKLF; length: 13; D: TRBD1; J: TRBJ1-4; V: TRBV10-3
CDR3: ASSQAASGDNEQF; length: 13; D: TRBD2; J: TRBJ2-1; V: TRBV4-3
CDR3: ASSEARGTGCF; length: 11; D: TRBD1; J: TRBJ2-1; V: TRBV6-1
CDR3: ASSPRDRGFSGAYNEQF; length: 17; D: TRBD1; J: TRBJ2-1; V: TRBV9
CDR3: ASTIRDRDNSPLH; length: 13; D: TRBD1; J: TRBJ1-6; V: TRBV28
CDR3: ASSYPAGVSLSYNEQF; length: 16; D: TRBD2; J: TRBJ2-1; V: TRBV6-2/TRBV6-3
CDR3: ASSPLGSSIDEQF; length: 13; D: NA; J: TRBJ2-1; V: TRBV7-3
CDR3: ASLLPTDTQY; length: 10; D: NA; J: TRBJ2-3; V: TRBV6-5
CDR3: ASSAQRGPSEQF; length: 12; D: TRBD2; J: TRBJ2-1; V: TRBV9
CDR3: ASRGLAGTNEQF; length: 12; D: TRBD2; J: TRBJ2-1; V: TRBV19
CDR3: ASSPRDSDQPQH; length: 12; D: TRBD1; J: TRBJ1-5; V: TRBV19
CDR3: ASSLRATNEKLF; length: 12; D: NA; J: TRBJ1-4; V: TRBV7-2
CDR3: AWRGSQNQPQH; length: 11; D: NA; J: TRBJ1-5; V: TRBV30
CDR3: ASAEAGSPFYEQY; length: 13; D: NA; J: TRBJ2-7; V: TRBV11-1
CDR3: ASSSGLAGATDTQY; length: 14; D: TRBD2; J: TRBJ2-3; V: TRBV27
CDR3: ASSLRGGRGLNEQF; length: 14; D: TRBD2; J: TRBJ2-1; V: TRBV11-3
CDR3: ASSTTASTGELF; length: 12; D: NA; J: TRBJ2-2; V: TRBV9
CDR3: ATSNKGDRLKNEQF; length: 14; D: TRBD1; J: TRBJ2-1; V: TRBV24-1
CDR3: ASSLSGQSSYEQY; length: 13; D: TRBD1; J: TRBJ2-7; V: TRBV27
CDR3: ASSSTRYTGELF; length: 12; D: NA; J: TRBJ2-2; V: TRBV7-9
CDR3: ASKPTGGTEAF; length: 11; D: TRBD1; J: TRBJ1-1; V: TRBV6-5
CDR3: ASSHPLMRWQAF; length: 12; D: NA; J: TRBJ1-1; V: TRBV7-2
CDR3: ASRAPAGVSGETQY; length: 14; D: TRBD2; J: TRBJ2-5; V: TRBV7-2